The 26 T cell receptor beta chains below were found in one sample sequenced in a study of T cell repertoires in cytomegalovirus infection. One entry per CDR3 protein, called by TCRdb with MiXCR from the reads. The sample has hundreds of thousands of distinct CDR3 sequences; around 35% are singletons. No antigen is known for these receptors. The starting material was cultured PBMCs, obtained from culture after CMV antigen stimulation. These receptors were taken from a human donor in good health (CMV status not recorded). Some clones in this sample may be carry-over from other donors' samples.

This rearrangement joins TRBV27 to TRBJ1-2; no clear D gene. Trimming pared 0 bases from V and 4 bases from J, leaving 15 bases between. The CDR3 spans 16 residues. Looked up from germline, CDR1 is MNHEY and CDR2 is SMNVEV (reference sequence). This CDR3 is CASSLSRGRIFYGYTF. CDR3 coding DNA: TGTGCCAGCAGTTTATCGCGAGGACGGATCTTCTATGGCTACACCTTC.

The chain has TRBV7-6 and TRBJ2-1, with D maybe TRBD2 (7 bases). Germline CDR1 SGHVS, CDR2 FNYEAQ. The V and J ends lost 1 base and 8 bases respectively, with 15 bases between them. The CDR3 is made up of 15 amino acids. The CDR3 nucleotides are TGTGCCAGCAGCTTAGGGGGGGGCCCTGGAGATGAGCAGTTCTTC. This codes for CASSLGGGPGDEQFF.

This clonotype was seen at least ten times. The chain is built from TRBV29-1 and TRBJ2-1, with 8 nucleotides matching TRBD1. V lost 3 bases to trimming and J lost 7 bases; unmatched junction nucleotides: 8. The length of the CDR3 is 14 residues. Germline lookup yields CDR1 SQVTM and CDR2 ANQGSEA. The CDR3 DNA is TGCAGCGTTGATAGGCAGGGGGCGGGGAATGAGCAGTTCTTC. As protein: CSVDRQGAGNEQFF.

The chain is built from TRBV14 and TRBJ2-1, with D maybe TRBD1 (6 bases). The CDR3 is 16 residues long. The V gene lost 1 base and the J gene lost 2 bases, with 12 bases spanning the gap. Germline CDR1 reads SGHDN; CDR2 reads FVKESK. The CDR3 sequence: CASSQVFRTAYNEQFF. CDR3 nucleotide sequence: TGTGCCAGCAGCCAAGTATTCAGGACAGCCTACAATGAGCAGTTCTTC.

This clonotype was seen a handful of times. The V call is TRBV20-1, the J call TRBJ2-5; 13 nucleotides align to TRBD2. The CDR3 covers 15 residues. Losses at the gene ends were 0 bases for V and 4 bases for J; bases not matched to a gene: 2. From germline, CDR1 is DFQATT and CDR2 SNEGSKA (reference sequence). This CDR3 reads CSARETSGRGETQYF. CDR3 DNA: TGCAGTGCTAGAGAAACTAGCGGGAGGGGAGAGACCCAGTACTTC.

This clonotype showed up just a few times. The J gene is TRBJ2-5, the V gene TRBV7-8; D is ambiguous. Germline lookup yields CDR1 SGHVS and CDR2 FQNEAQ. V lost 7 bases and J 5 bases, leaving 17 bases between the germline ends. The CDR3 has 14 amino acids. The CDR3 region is CASILDLGRETQYF. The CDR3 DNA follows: TGTGCCAGCATTTTAGACCTGGGAAGGGAGACCCAGTACTTC.

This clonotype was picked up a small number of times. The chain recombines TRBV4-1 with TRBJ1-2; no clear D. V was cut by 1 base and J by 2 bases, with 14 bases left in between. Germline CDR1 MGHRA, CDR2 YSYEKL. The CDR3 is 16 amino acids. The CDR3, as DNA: TGCGCCAGCAGCCAAGTTGGGTCCAGAGAAAACTATGGCTACACCTTC. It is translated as CASSQVGSRENYGYTF.

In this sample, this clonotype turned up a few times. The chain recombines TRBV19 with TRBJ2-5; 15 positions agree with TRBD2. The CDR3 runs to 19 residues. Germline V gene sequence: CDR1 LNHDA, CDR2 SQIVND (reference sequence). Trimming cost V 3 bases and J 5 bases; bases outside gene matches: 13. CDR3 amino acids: CASSMPRSGTSGRMETQYF. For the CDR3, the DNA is TGTGCCAGTAGTATGCCCCGCTCCGGGACTAGCGGGAGGATGGAGACCCAGTACTTC.

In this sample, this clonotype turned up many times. The CDR3 sequence: CASRGNLYLYNEQFF. For the CDR3, the DNA is TGTGCCAGCAGAGGAAACTTATACCTTTACAATGAGCAGTTCTTC. The chain combines TRBV6-2 or TRBV6-3 with TRBJ2-1; D is unclear. V lost 6 bases, J lost 4 bases, and 16 bases lay in between. Looked up from germline, CDR1 is MNHEY and CDR2 is SVGEGT. The length of the CDR3 is 15 residues.

CDR3 amino acids: CASSISSGIFNEQFF. The CDR3 DNA sequence: TGTGCCAGTAGTATTTCTAGCGGGATTTTTAATGAGCAGTTCTTC. The chain combines TRBV19 with TRBJ2-1, with 9 bases fitting TRBD2. The CDR3 is 15 amino acids. CDR1 and CDR2 (germline): LNHDA, SQIVND (reference sequence). The J segment lost 7 bases and the V segment lost 3 bases, leaving 7 bases of the junction unmatched.

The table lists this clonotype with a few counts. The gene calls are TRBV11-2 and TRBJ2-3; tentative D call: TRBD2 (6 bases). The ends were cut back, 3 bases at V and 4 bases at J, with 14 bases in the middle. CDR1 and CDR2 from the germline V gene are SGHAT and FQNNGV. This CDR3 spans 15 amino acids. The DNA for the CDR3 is TGTGCCAGCAGCTTCCGGAGGGCCCCAGCAGATACGCAGTATTTT. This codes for CASSFRRAPADTQYF. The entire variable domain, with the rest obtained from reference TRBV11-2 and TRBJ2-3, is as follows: EAGVAQSPRYKIIEKRQSVAFWCNPISGHATLYWYQQILGQGPKLLIQFQNNGVVDDSQLPKDRFSAERLKGVDSTLKIQPAKLEDSAVYLCASSFRRAPADTQYFGPGTRLTVL.

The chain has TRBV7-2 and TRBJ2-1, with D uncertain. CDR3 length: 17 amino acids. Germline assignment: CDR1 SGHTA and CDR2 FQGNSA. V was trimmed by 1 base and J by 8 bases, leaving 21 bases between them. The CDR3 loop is CASSLVGYRALSHEQFF. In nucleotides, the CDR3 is TGTGCCAGCAGCTTAGTAGGTTATCGGGCCCTGTCCCATGAGCAGTTCTTC.

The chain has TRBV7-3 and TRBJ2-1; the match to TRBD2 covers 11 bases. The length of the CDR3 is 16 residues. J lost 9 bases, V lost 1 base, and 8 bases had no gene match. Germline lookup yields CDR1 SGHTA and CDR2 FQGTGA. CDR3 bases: TGTGCCAGCAGCTTAATGGGTAGCGGGAGGGCGGGTGAGCAGTTCTTC. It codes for CASSLMGSGRAGEQFF.

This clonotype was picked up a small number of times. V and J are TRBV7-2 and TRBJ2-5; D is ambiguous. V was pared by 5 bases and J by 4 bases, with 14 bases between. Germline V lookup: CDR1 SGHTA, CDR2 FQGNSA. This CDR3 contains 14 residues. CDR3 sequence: CASSPRQSSETQYF. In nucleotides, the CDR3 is TGTGCCAGCAGCCCTAGGCAAAGTTCAGAGACCCAGTACTTC.

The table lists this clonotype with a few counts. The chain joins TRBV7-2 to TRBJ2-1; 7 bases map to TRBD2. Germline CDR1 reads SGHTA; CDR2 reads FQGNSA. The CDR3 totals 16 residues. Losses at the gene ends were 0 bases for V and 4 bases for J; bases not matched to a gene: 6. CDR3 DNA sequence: TGTGCCAGCAGCTTAGCGGCGGGAGCCCCTTACAATGAGCAGTTCTTC. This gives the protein CASSLAAGAPYNEQFF. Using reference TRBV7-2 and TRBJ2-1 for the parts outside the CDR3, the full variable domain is GAGVSQSPSNKVTEKGKDVELRCDPISGHTALYWYRQSLGQGLEFLIYFQGNSAPDKSGLPSDRFSAERTGGSVSTLTIQRTQQEDSAVYLCASSLAAGAPYNEQFFGPGTRLTVL.

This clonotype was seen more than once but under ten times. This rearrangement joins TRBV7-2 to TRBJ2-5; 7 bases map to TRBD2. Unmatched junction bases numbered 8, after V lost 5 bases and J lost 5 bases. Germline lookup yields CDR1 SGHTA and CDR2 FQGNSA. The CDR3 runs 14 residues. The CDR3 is CASSTGGRGETQYF. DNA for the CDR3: TGTGCCAGCAGCACCGGCGGGAGAGGTGAGACCCAGTACTTC.

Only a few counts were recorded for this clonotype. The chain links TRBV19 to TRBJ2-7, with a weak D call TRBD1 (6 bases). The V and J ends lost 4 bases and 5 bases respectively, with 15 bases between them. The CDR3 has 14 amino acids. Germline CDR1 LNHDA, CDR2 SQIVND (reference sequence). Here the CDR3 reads CASSRGQQAHEQYV. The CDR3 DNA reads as TGTGCCAGTAGTAGGGGACAACAAGCCCACGAGCAGTACGTC.

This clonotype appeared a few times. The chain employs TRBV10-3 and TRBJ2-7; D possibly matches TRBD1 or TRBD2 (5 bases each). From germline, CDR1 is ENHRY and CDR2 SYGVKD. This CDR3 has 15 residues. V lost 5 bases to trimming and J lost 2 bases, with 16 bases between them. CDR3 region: CAISTGGALAYEQYV. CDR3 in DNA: TGTGCCATCAGTACTGGGGGAGCTCTGGCCTACGAGCAGTACGTC.

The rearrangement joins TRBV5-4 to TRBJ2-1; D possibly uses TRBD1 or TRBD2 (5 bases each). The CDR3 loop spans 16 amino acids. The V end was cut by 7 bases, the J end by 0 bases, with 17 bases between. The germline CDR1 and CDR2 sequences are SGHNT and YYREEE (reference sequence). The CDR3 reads CASAQGTISSYNEQFF. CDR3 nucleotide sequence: TGTGCCAGCGCGCAAGGGACGATAAGCTCCTACAATGAGCAGTTCTTC.

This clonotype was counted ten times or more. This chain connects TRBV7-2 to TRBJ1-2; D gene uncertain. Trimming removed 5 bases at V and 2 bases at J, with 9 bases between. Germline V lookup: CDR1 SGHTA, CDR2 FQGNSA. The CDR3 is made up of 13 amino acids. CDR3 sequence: CASSPGTNYGYTF. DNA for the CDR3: TGTGCCAGCAGCCCCGGAACAAACTATGGCTACACCTTC.

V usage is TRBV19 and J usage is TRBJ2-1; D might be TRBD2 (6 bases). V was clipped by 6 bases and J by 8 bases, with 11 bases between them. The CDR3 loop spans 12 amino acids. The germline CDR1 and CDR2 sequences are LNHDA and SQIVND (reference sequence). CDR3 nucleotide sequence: TGTGCCAGTAGGGCGGGGTCCCATGAGCAGTTCTTC. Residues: CASRAGSHEQFF.

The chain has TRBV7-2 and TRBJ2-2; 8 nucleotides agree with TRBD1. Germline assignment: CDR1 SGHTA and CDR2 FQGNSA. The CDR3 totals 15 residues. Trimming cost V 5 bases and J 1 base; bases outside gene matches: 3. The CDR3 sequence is CASSRDRRNTGELFF. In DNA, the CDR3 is TGTGCCAGCAGCCGGGACAGGCGGAACACCGGGGAGCTGTTTTTT.

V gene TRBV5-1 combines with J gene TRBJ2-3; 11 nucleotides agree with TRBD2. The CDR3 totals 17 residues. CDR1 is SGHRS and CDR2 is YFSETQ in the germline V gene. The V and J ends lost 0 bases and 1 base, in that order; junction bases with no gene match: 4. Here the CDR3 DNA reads TGCGCCAGCAGCTTGGCCCTAGCGGGAGGAGGCACAGATACGCAGTATTTT. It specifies CASSLALAGGGTDTQYF.

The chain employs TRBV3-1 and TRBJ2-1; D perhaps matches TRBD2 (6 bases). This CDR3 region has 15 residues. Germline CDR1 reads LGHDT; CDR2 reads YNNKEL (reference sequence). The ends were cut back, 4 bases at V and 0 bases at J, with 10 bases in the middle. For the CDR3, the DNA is TGTGCCAGCAGCCTCGGGACTTACTCCTACAATGAGCAGTTCTTC. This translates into CASSLGTYSYNEQFF.

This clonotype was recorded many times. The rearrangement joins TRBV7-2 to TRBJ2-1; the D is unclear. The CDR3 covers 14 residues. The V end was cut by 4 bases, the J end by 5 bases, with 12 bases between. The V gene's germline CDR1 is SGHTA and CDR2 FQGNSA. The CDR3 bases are TGTGCCAGCAGCTCCTCGACGTGGGACAATGAGCAGTTCTTC. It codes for CASSSSTWDNEQFF.

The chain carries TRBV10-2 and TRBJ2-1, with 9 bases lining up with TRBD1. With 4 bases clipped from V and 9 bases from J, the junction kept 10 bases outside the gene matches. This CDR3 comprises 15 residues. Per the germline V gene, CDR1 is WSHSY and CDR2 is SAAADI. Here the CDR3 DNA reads TGCGCCAGCAGTGGGGGACAGGGCGGTTTGGGTGAGCAGTTCTTC. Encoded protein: CASSGGQGGLGEQFF.